The 8 T cell receptor beta chains below come from one sample, sequenced in a study of blood T cells in healthy people across ages. The authors ran a second PCR of 7 to 11 cycles using a sample-barcoded 5' primer and a J-beta primer mix. TCRdb redid the calling of the 5' RACE reads with MiXCR, one entry per CDR3 protein. Found here are some 1,800,000 distinct CDR3 sequences, about two fifths of them singletons; the top ten hold under 25%. Sequencing was done on a sample of blood. Receptor source: a human donor in good health.

This clonotype was seen a few times. This rearrangement joins TRBV27 to TRBJ2-5; TRBD2 aligns across 8 bases. The J call may be wrong; the DNA end is better matched by TRBJ2-7. Germline lookup yields CDR1 MNHEY and CDR2 SMNVEV (reference sequence). This CDR3 is 16 amino acids long. The CDR3 protein is CASRRTPSGGVGEQYF. The CDR3 DNA follows: TGTGCCAGCAGGCGTACCCCAAGCGGGGGCGTAGGCGAGCAGTACTTC.

This chain joins TRBV27 and TRBJ1-5, with D possibly TRBD1 on 6 matching bases. This CDR3 comprises 14 residues. Germline values: CDR1 MNHEY, CDR2 SMNVEV (reference sequence). V was pared by 2 bases and J by 6 bases, with 11 bases between. The CDR3 nucleotides read TGTGCCAGCAGTTTAAGTACAGGGTCTCAGCCCCAGCATTTT. This sequence encodes CASSLSTGSQPQHF.

This clonotype was counted between two and nine times. This chain uses TRBV28 with TRBJ1-1; 7 bases match TRBD1. The CDR3 sequence is 15 residues long. Per the germline V gene, CDR1 is MDHEN and CDR2 is SYDVKM. J was trimmed by 6 bases and V by 5 bases; bases with no gene match: 12. CDR3 coding DNA: TGTGCCAGCAGTGCCGTTACAGGGGAAGCGGCTGAAGCTTTCTTT. This gives the protein CASSAVTGEAAEAFF.

Written as DNA, the CDR3 is TGTGCCAGCAGAGTGATTTCAGATACGCAGTATTTT. It codes for CASRVISDTQYF. The rearrangement links TRBV12-3 or TRBV12-4 to TRBJ2-3; D is uncertain. The CDR3 covers 12 residues. Trimming removed 6 bases at V and 4 bases at J, with 8 bases between.

The genes are TRBV4-1 and TRBJ1-5, with 9 bases that match TRBD1. V trimming: 5 bases; J trimming: 6 bases; junction bases outside the gene matches: 5. CDR1 is MGHRA and CDR2 is YSYEKL in the germline V gene. This CDR3 is 14 amino acids long. The CDR3 DNA reads as TGCGCCAGCAGCGTGGGACAGGGCCTTCAGCCCCAGCATTTT. Residues: CASSVGQGLQPQHF.

This rearrangement joins TRBV7-2 to TRBJ2-7; D not certain. This CDR3 spans 12 amino acids. Deletions cut 3 bases from V and 6 bases from J, with 9 bases between. The germline gives CDR1 SGHTA, CDR2 FQGNSA. CDR3 nucleotides: TGTGCCAGCAGCTTTAATGTGCGCGAGCAGTACTTC. It specifies CASSFNVREQYF.

The chain carries TRBV28 and TRBJ2-3; 10 bases agree with TRBD2. Germline CDR1 is MDHEN and CDR2 is SYDVKM. The CDR3 has 18 residues. J gave up 2 bases and V 2 bases, and 10 bases lay outside the gene matches. The CDR3 DNA is TGTGCCAGCAGTTTACCCCTTCTTAGCGGGGGGACCACAGATACGCAGTATTTT. Its protein product is CASSLPLLSGGTTDTQYF.

This sequence joins TRBV7-9 and TRBJ1-3; 8 bases are shared with TRBD1. Trimming cost V 4 bases and J 3 bases; bases outside gene matches: 5. Germline V gene lookup returns CDR1 SEHNR and CDR2 FQNEAQ (reference sequence). The CDR3 is 15 amino acids. The CDR3 protein is CASSSATGDGNTIYF. The CDR3 nucleotides read TGTGCCAGCAGCTCAGCGACAGGGGATGGAAACACCATATATTTT.